These T cell receptor beta chains were read from a single sample in a study of T cells in Graves' hyperthyroidism and ophthalmopathy. A single record per CDR3 protein comes from TCRdb applying MiXCR to the multiplex PCR reads. The profile shows more than 100,000 distinct CDR3 sequences, less than 55% of them singletons. Sequences were obtained from blood. Receptor source: a man aged 40-49 years with Graves' hyperthyroidism. CDR3s include the opening cysteine and the closing phenylalanine or tryptophan. D genes are given only for firm matches. For some rows the clone size is stated as once, few or many, or as a class when expanded; others skip it.

. | TRBJ1-1 | TRBV7-2 | 14 | many | CASSFSQMNTEAFF | TGTGCCAGCAGCTTCTCCCAGATGAACACTGAAGCTTTCTTT
. | TRBJ1-3 | TRBV20-1 | 13 | many | CSAGGGTGNTIYF | TGCAGTGCAGGGGGGGGCACTGGAAACACCATATATTTT
. | TRBJ1-1 | TRBV5-1 | 14 | many | CASSLVRLGTEAFF | TGCGCCAGCAGCTTGGTCCGATTGGGAACTGAAGCTTTCTTT
TRBD1 | TRBJ2-2 | TRBV19 | 15 | many | CASYRGDTSTGELFF | TGTGCCAGTTACAGGGGGGACACGAGCACCGGGGAGCTGTTTTTT
TRBD2 | TRBJ2-1 | TRBV6-4 | 15 | many | CASSDSTGGGDEQFF | TGTGCCAGCAGTGACTCGACCGGGGGGGGGGATGAGCAGTTCTTC
. | TRBJ1-6 | TRBV18 | 13 | . | CASSPNYNSPLHF | TGTGCCAGCTCACCAAACTATAATTCACCCCTCCACTTT
TRBD2 | TRBJ2-1 | TRBV25-1 | 16 | . | CASSDPTSGGHNEQFF | TGTGCCAGCAGTGATCCAACTAGCGGGGGGCACAATGAGCAGTTCTTC
TRBD1 | TRBJ1-2 | TRBV19 | 14 | many | CASITPGQHYGYTF | TGTGCCAGTATCACTCCGGGACAGCACTATGGCTACACCTTC
TRBD2 | TRBJ2-1 | TRBV24-1 | 16 | . | CATSDTLAGSYNEQFF | TGTGCCACCAGTGATACGCTAGCGGGCTCCTACAATGAGCAGTTCTTC
. | TRBJ1-2 | TRBV6-1 | 15 | . | CASGEAPAANYGYTF | TGTGCCAGCGGTGAAGCGCCCGCGGCTAACTATGGCTACACCTTC